A single sample gave rise to the 27 T cell receptor beta chains below, sequenced in a study of Ad26.COV2.S vaccination and SARS-CoV-2 variants. Libraries were prepared by immunoSEQ multiplex PCR; TCRdb keeps only in-frame clonotypes and omits some of them. Among roughly 460,000 clones listed, about 88% were seen once. Treatment defined: over 15 received Ad26.COV2.S at low or high dose, single or two shots; roughly 5 received placebo; per-sample allocation not given. Specimens were obtained on day 63 following the first vaccine or placebo injection. Here the sequenced sample was peripheral blood, taken in a trial of Ad26.COV2.S vaccine versus placebo. The receptors here all came from a person aged 18 to 65 who received the Ad26.COV2.S COVID-19 vaccine or a placebo.

The CDR3: CATSHGSDTQYF. The CDR3 coding sequence is TGTGCCACGTCACACGGGTCAGATACGCAGTATTTT. The V and J genes are TRBV19 and TRBJ2-3; D not resolved. The germline V gene encodes CDR1 LNHDA and CDR2 SQIVND (reference sequence). Trimming cost V 10 bases and J 4 bases, with 12 bases left between them. CDR3 length equals 12 residues. The full variable domain, in which reference TRBV19 and TRBJ2-3 provide the parts outside the CDR3, is DGGITQSPKYLFRKEGQNVTLSCEQNLNHDAMYWYRQDPGQGLRLIYYSQIVNDFQKGDIAEGYSVSREKKESFPLTVTSAQKNPTAFYLCATSHGSDTQYFGPGTRLTVL.

The rearrangement joins TRBV5-1 to TRBJ1-2, with D possibly being TRBD1 (5 bases). Per germline, CDR1 SGHRS and CDR2 YFSETQ. This CDR3 contains 15 residues. The V gene lost 0 bases and the J gene lost 0 bases, with 9 bases spanning the gap. The CDR3 DNA is TGCGCCAGCAGCTTGGCCGCGGGGGCTAACTATGGCTACACCTTC. It encodes CASSLAAGANYGYTF. Variable domain in full (rest from reference TRBV5-1 and TRBJ1-2): KAGVTQTPRYLIKTRGQQVTLSCSPISGHRSVSWYQQTPGQGLQFLFEYFSETQRNKGNFPGRFSGRQFSNSRSEMNVSTLELGDSALYLCASSLAAGANYGYTFGSGTRLTVV.

The chain recombines TRBV14 with TRBJ1-1, with 8 bases identical to TRBD1. Unmatched junction bases numbered 4, after V lost 3 bases and J lost 10 bases. The CDR3 covers 12 residues. Germline values: CDR1 SGHDN, CDR2 FVKESK. The CDR3 nucleotides read TGTGCCAGCAGCCAGGACAGGGTGACAGCTTTCTTT. Translating gives CASSQDRVTAFF.

The chain uses TRBV19 and TRBJ2-5, with D tentatively TRBD2 (5 bases). Trimming pared 3 bases from V and 3 bases from J, leaving 11 bases between. This CDR3 comprises 14 residues. Germline CDR1 and CDR2: LNHDA and SQIVND (reference sequence). CDR3 bases: TGTGCCAGTAGTATCCTAGCTCGGAAAGAGACCCAGTACTTC. Protein sequence: CASSILARKETQYF.

The chain links TRBV5-1 to TRBJ1-4; TRBD1 might be the D (6 bases). This CDR3 contains 17 residues. Germline CDR1 and CDR2: SGHRS and YFSETQ. V was clipped by 3 bases and J by 3 bases, with 18 bases between them. The CDR3 loop reads CASSSEPPRGPNEKLFF. In DNA form, the CDR3 reads TGCGCCAGCAGCTCAGAACCACCCAGGGGACCTAATGAAAAACTGTTTTTT. The full variable domain, rest sourced from reference TRBV5-1 and TRBJ1-4, is KAGVTQTPRYLIKTRGQQVTLSCSPISGHRSVSWYQQTPGQGLQFLFEYFSETQRNKGNFPGRFSGRQFSNSRSEMNVSTLELGDSALYLCASSSEPPRGPNEKLFFGSGTQLSVL.

The chain has TRBV4-2 and TRBJ1-4; 7 bases line up with TRBD1. CDR3 length: 16 amino acids. Germline loops: CDR1 LGHNA, CDR2 YNFKEQ. V trimming: 4 bases; J trimming: 7 bases; junction bases outside the gene matches: 12. The CDR3 DNA sequence: TGTGCCAGCAGCCGGACTGCCGGGACAGAAACTGAAAAACTGTTTTTT. Its protein is CASSRTAGTETEKLFF.

CDR3 DNA sequence: TGTGCCAGTAGTATCCCCACCGGCTACACCTTC. Its translation is CASSIPTGYTF. The chain has TRBV19 and TRBJ1-2; D ambiguous. The CDR3 is 11 amino acids. Germline V lookup: CDR1 LNHDA, CDR2 SQIVND (reference sequence). Deletions cut 3 bases from V and 8 bases from J, with 7 bases between.

This sequence joins TRBV7-9 and TRBJ1-2; D unclear. The CDR3 loop spans 14 amino acids. In germline, CDR1 is SEHNR, CDR2 FQNEAQ (reference sequence). Trimming took 1 base from V and 3 from J, leaving 9 bases between them. CDR3 protein: CASSLGAAHYGYTF. The CDR3 DNA is TGTGCCAGCAGCTTAGGGGCAGCTCACTATGGCTACACCTTC.

The chain uses TRBV6-5 and TRBJ1-5; unclear D gene. Trimming shortened V by 7 bases and J by 9 bases, and 10 bases separated the two germline ends. Germline V gene sequence: CDR1 MNHEY, CDR2 SVGAGI. CDR3 length: 11 amino acids. The CDR3 coding sequence is TGTGCCAGCAACACACTCGGGCCCCAGCATTTT. Translation gives CASNTLGPQHF.

This chain joins TRBV29-1 and TRBJ2-5, with TRBD1 matching over 8 bases. With 4 bases clipped from V and 4 bases from J, the junction kept 5 bases outside the gene matches. The CDR3 contains 13 residues. CDR1 is SQVTM and CDR2 is ANQGSEA in the germline V gene. In DNA form, the CDR3 reads TGCAGCGTTGGACAGGGGAACGTAGAGACCCAGTACTTC. This translates into CSVGQGNVETQYF.

The chain links TRBV11-2 to TRBJ2-2; 11 bases are a match to TRBD1. J gave up 7 bases and V 5 bases, and 6 bases lay outside the gene matches. The germline gives CDR1 SGHAT, CDR2 FQNNGV. The CDR3 runs 15 residues. The CDR3 nucleotides are TGTGCCAGCAGCCGGACAGGGGGCGCGAACGGGGAGCTGTTTTTT. Its translation is CASSRTGGANGELFF.

This rearrangement joins TRBV9 to TRBJ2-1; 8 bases agree with TRBD2. The CDR3 loop spans 16 amino acids. From germline, CDR1 is SGDLS and CDR2 YYNGEE. V shed 0 bases, J shed 0 bases, and the junction held 2 bases outside the gene matches. The CDR3 coding sequence is TGTGCCAGCAGCGTAGGGGGGACTAGCTCCTACAATGAGCAGTTCTTC. It codes for CASSVGGTSSYNEQFF.

The gene calls are TRBV7-9 and TRBJ1-4; D unclear. The CDR3 loop spans 15 amino acids. Looked up from germline, CDR1 is SEHNR and CDR2 is FQNEAQ (reference sequence). V shed 1 base and J shed 4 bases, with 10 bases lying between them. Written as DNA, the CDR3 is TGTGCCAGCAGCTTAGGCGGCAGAGTTAATGAAAAACTGTTTTTT. Residues: CASSLGGRVNEKLFF.

This sequence joins TRBV7-2 and TRBJ2-5; 7 bases map to TRBD1. Germline CDR1 reads SGHTA; CDR2 reads FQGNSA. The CDR3 runs 14 residues. V lost 5 bases, J lost 2 bases, and 5 bases stayed unmatched. The CDR3 coding sequence is TGTGCCAGCAGCCCCGGACAGGTTCAAGAGACCCAGTACTTC. Translating gives CASSPGQVQETQYF.

The rearrangement joins TRBV7-9 to TRBJ1-1, with D possibly TRBD1 on 5 matching bases. V lost 3 bases to trimming and J lost 8 bases, with 19 bases between them. The germline gives CDR1 SEHNR, CDR2 FQNEAQ (reference sequence). CDR3 length equals 15 residues. This CDR3 reads CASSLNGADLSEAFF. For the CDR3, the DNA is TGTGCCAGCAGCTTGAACGGGGCAGACTTGTCCGAAGCTTTCTTT.

The rearrangement uses TRBV3-1 (or the pseudogene TRBV3-2) and TRBJ2-5, with D perhaps TRBD1 (5 bases). The CDR3 has 13 amino acids. The germline CDR1 and CDR2 sequences are LGHDT and YNNKEL (reference sequence). The V gene lost 0 bases and the J gene lost 3 bases, with 5 bases spanning the gap. The CDR3 DNA reads as TGTGCCAGCAGCCAAGAAGGGGAAGAGACCCAGTACTTC. The encoded protein is CASSQEGEETQYF.

The CDR3, as DNA: TGTGCCAGCAGCTTAGGCCCACAGACAGGGCTAGAGACCCAGTACTTC. This gives the protein CASSLGPQTGLETQYF. The chain has TRBV7-2 and TRBJ2-5; 7 positions agree with TRBD1. J was trimmed by 4 bases and V by 1 base; bases with no gene match: 9. CDR1 and CDR2 from the germline V gene are SGHTA and FQGNSA. The CDR3 extends over 16 amino acids.

The chain recombines TRBV9 with TRBJ2-5, with 8 bases fitting TRBD2. This CDR3 is 15 amino acids long. From germline, CDR1 is SGDLS and CDR2 YYNGEE. After removal of 0 bases from V and 5 bases from J, the junction contained 6 bases not matched to a gene. The CDR3 here is CASSVGGTRRETQYF. CDR3 coding DNA: TGTGCCAGCAGCGTAGGGGGGACTAGACGGGAGACCCAGTACTTC. Full variable domain (outside the CDR3, taken from reference TRBV9 and TRBJ2-5): DSGVTQTPKHLITATGQRVTLRCSPRSGDLSVYWYQQSLDQGLQFLIQYYNGEERAKGNILERFSAQQFPDLHSELNLSSLELGDSALYFCASSVGGTRRETQYFGPGTRLLVL.

The chain combines TRBV18 with TRBJ2-2, with 13 bases identical to TRBD2. The CDR3 extends over 17 amino acids. Germline assignment: CDR1 KGHSH and CDR2 LQKENI. The J segment lost 5 bases and the V segment lost 3 bases, leaving 6 bases of the junction unmatched. The CDR3 loop is CASSPQTSGRSTGELFF. Written as DNA, the CDR3 is TGTGCCAGCTCACCGCAGACTAGCGGGAGGAGTACCGGGGAGCTGTTTTTT.

The gene calls are TRBV12-3 or TRBV12-4 and TRBJ2-7; possible D gene TRBD1, 6 bases. The CDR3 runs to 13 residues. Trimming took off 5 bases at V and 2 bases at J, with 10 bases between the two ends. CDR3 DNA: TGTGCCAGCAGTCCCCGGACAGCCTACGAGCAGTACTTC. Its protein is CASSPRTAYEQYF.

The rearrangement joins TRBV6-5 to TRBJ2-5; TRBD1 matches 10 bases. The germline gives CDR1 MNHEY, CDR2 SVGAGI. The CDR3 runs to 15 residues. Trimming cost V 6 bases and J 7 bases; bases outside gene matches: 11. CDR3 nucleotides: TGTGCCAGCAGCCCCATTCCGGGACAGGGGAGGACCCAGTACTTC. Its translation is CASSPIPGQGRTQYF.

The genes are TRBV2 and TRBJ2-3; 11 positions agree with TRBD2. Trimming cost V 7 bases and J 1 base; bases outside gene matches: 7. Germline loops: CDR1 SNHLY, CDR2 FYNNEI. This CDR3 contains 16 residues. The CDR3 is CASTPTSGSRTDTQYF. The CDR3 region has the DNA TGTGCCAGCACCCCCACTAGCGGGAGTCGCACAGATACGCAGTATTTT.

This chain links TRBV6-5 with TRBJ1-5; D might be TRBD1 (6 bases). Germline CDR1 MNHEY, CDR2 SVGAGI. The length of the CDR3 is 15 residues. The V and J ends lost 6 bases and 1 base respectively, with 13 bases between them. The DNA of the CDR3 is TGTGCCAGCAGAATACAGGGAGGCAGCAATCAGCCCCAGCATTTT. Amino acid sequence: CASRIQGGSNQPQHF.

The V and J genes are TRBV19 and TRBJ2-1, with 14 bases matching TRBD2. Unmatched junction bases numbered 8, after V lost 3 bases and J lost 4 bases. The CDR3 is made up of 18 amino acids. CDR1 and CDR2 (germline): LNHDA, SQIVND (reference sequence). CDR3 nucleotide sequence: TGTGCCAGTAGTATTGGCAGGACTAGCGGGAGGCAATACAATGAGCAGTTCTTC. It specifies CASSIGRTSGRQYNEQFF.

This sequence joins TRBV19 and TRBJ1-2, with D tentatively TRBD1 (5 bases). The V and J ends lost 6 bases and 3 bases respectively, with 8 bases between them. CDR3 length: 12 residues. The germline gives CDR1 LNHDA, CDR2 SQIVND (reference sequence). The CDR3 reads CASRQGDYGYTF. Here the CDR3 DNA reads TGTGCCAGTAGGCAGGGTGACTATGGCTACACCTTC.

This clone is a singleton in its sample. The chain combines TRBV18 with TRBJ1-2; D remains unclear. Germline V lookup: CDR1 KGHSH, CDR2 LQKENI. CDR3 length equals 13 residues. Trimming took 0 bases from V and 3 from J, leaving 5 bases between them. The CDR3 sequence is CASSPPSDYGYTF. CDR3 in DNA: TGTGCCAGCTCACCACCGTCAGACTATGGCTACACCTTC.

The rearrangement links TRBV19 to TRBJ1-1, with D perhaps TRBD1 (5 bases). The CDR3 loop spans 11 amino acids. The V gene lost 5 bases and the J gene lost 10 bases, with 11 bases spanning the gap. Germline loops: CDR1 LNHDA, CDR2 SQIVND (reference sequence). The CDR3 coding sequence is TGTGCCAGTAGTTCAGGGCTCGGAGCTTTCTTT. Translation gives CASSSGLGAFF.